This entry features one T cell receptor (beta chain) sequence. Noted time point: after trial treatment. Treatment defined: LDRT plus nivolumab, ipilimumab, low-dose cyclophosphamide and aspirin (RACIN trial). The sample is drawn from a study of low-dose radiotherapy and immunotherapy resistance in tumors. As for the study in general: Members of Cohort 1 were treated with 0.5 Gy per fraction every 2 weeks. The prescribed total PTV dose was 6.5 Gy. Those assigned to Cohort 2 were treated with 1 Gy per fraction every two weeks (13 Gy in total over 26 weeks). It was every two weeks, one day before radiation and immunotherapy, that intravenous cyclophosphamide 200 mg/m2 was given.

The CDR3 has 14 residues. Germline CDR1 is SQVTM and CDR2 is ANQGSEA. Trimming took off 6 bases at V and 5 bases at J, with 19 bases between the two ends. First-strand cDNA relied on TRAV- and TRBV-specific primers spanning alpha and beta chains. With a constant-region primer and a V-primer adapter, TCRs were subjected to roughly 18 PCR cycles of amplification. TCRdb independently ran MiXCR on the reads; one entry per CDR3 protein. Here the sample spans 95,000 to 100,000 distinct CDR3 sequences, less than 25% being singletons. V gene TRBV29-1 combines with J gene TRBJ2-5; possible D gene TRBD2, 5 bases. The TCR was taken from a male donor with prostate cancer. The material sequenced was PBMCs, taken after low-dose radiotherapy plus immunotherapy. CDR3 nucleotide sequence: TGCAGCGTGGCCCCGCCGGTGGGAGATGAGACCCAGTACTTC. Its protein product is CSVAPPVGDETQYF.